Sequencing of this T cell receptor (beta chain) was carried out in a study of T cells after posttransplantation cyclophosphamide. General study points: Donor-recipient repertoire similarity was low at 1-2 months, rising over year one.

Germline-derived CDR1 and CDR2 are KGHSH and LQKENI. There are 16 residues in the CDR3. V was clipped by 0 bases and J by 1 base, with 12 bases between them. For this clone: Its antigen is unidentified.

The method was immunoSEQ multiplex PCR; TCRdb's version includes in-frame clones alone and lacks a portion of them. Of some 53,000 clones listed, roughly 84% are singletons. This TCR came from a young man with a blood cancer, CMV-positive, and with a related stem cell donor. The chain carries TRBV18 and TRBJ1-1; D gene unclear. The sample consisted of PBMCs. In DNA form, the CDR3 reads TGTGCCAGCTCACCACCCTCGAGGCGGCAGAACACTGAAGCTTTCTTT. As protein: CASSPPSRRQNTEAFF.